These 12 T cell receptor beta chains originate from one sample sequenced in a study of shared clonotypes between healthy human individuals. Profiling relied on immunoSEQ multiplex PCR, and the TCRdb table lists in-frame clones only, not all of them. The sample lists about 820,000 clones; 80% to 95% were seen once. Terminally differentiated effector memory CD45RA+ cells were left out of the naive CD8 fraction, which was CD45RO-negative and positively selected for CCR7. Sequenced sample: naive CD8+ T cells sorted from blood. These receptors all come from a man aged 25-40 years in good health.

The chain recombines TRBV7-8 with TRBJ2-3; 13 bases align to TRBD2. The CDR3 is 15 amino acids. V shed 5 bases, J shed 7 bases, and the junction held 6 bases outside the gene matches. Germline V gene sequence: CDR1 SGHVS, CDR2 FQNEAQ. The CDR3 protein is CASSELAGGPNTQYF. CDR3 DNA: TGTGCCAGCAGCGAACTAGCGGGAGGGCCGAATACGCAGTATTTT.

The J gene is TRBJ2-3, the V gene TRBV9, with D possibly called TRBD1 or TRBD2 (5 bases each). Germline CDR1 and CDR2: SGDLS and YYNGEE. The CDR3 has 16 amino acids. Trimming shortened V by 0 bases and J by 7 bases, and 18 bases separated the two germline ends. CDR3 nucleotides: TGTGCCAGCAGCGTAGCTCTGGGGCCAGAGGGACATACGCAGTATTTT. It is translated as CASSVALGPEGHTQYF.

The gene calls are TRBV5-5 and TRBJ2-3, with D unresolved. This CDR3 is 13 amino acids long. Germline V lookup: CDR1 SGHKS, CDR2 YYEKEE (reference sequence). V dropped 1 base and J dropped 3 bases, with 6 bases sitting between them. This CDR3 reads CASSLLTTDTQYF. The DNA for the CDR3 is TGTGCCAGCAGCTTGTTGACGACAGATACGCAGTATTTT.

As for this clone: The same CDR3 arises from other DNA sequences in this sample as well. V usage is TRBV11-2 and J usage is TRBJ2-1, with TRBD2 identical over 10 bases. This CDR3 contains 15 residues. V dropped 1 base and J dropped 3; count of bases not matched to a gene: 0. CDR1 and CDR2 from the germline V gene are SGHAT and FQNNGV. The CDR3 spells CASSLGTSGYNEQFF. As DNA, the CDR3 is TGTGCCAGCAGCTTAGGGACTAGCGGCTACAATGAGCAGTTCTTC.

V usage is TRBV6-1 and J usage is TRBJ2-1; D possibly corresponds to TRBD2 (5 bases). CDR1 is MNHNS, CDR2 SASEGT, per germline. V was cut by 5 bases and J by 7 bases, with 12 bases left in between. The CDR3 has 13 amino acids. The DNA for the CDR3 is TGTGCCAGCAGTCTCCGGACTGGGAATGAGCAGTTCTTC. It translates to CASSLRTGNEQFF.

In the case of this clone: The sample holds other DNA sequences that translate to the same CDR3. The CDR3 DNA reads as TGTGCCAGTAGTCCGTTAGCGGGAGCCTACAATGAGCAGTTCTTC. Its translation is CASSPLAGAYNEQFF. The chain combines TRBV19 with TRBJ2-1, with 9 bases matching TRBD2. Trimming cost V 5 bases and J 2 bases; bases outside gene matches: 4. Germline CDR1 is LNHDA and CDR2 is SQIVND (reference sequence). The length of the CDR3 is 15 residues. The variable domain in full, completed from reference TRBV19 and TRBJ2-1, reads DGGITQSPKYLFRKEGQNVTLSCEQNLNHDAMYWYRQDPGQGLRLIYYSQIVNDFQKGDIAEGYSVSREKKESFPLTVTSAQKNPTAFYLCASSPLAGAYNEQFFGPGTRLTVL.

The chain combines TRBV7-9 with TRBJ2-2, with 7 positions matching TRBD1. Germline V lookup: CDR1 SEHNR, CDR2 FQNEAQ (reference sequence). Trimming took 9 bases from V and 6 from J; bases not matched to a gene: 10. The CDR3 is 14 amino acids. CDR3 DNA sequence: TGTGCCAGTACGCAGGGGGTCAATCCCGGGGAGCTGTTTTTT. Its protein product is CASTQGVNPGELFF. Drawing the rest from reference TRBV7-9 and TRBJ2-2, the complete variable domain is DTGVSQNPRHKITKRGQNVTFRCDPISEHNRLYWYRQTLGQGPEFLTYFQNEAQLEKSRLLSDRFSAERPKGSFSTLEIQRTEQGDSAMYLCASTQGVNPGELFFGEGSRLTVL.

The chain has TRBV11-2 and TRBJ1-4; tentatively, D is TRBD1 (6 bases). Per the germline V gene, CDR1 is SGHAT and CDR2 is FQNNGV. This CDR3 contains 15 residues. Trimming removed 1 base at V and 6 bases at J, with 12 bases between. The CDR3 spells CASSLAPTGYEKLFF. Here the CDR3 DNA reads TGTGCCAGCAGCTTAGCGCCAACAGGGTATGAAAAACTGTTTTTT.

The genes are TRBV7-2 and TRBJ2-3; D might be TRBD2 (6 bases). CDR3 size: 14 residues. Germline lookup yields CDR1 SGHTA and CDR2 FQGNSA. Trimming removed 1 base from V and 2 bases from J, with 7 bases in between. The CDR3 is CASSLGGDTDTQYF. The CDR3 coding sequence is TGTGCCAGCAGCTTAGGCGGGGACACAGATACGCAGTATTTT. Supplemented by reference TRBV7-2 and TRBJ2-3, the full variable domain reads GAGVSQSPSNKVTEKGKDVELRCDPISGHTALYWYRQSLGQGLEFLIYFQGNSAPDKSGLPSDRFSAERTGGSVSTLTIQRTQQEDSAVYLCASSLGGDTDTQYFGPGTRLTVL.

Comments on this clone: At one end the junction does not follow the germline gene, possibly because of a read error. This rearrangement joins TRBV28 to TRBJ2-7; D not resolved. Germline V gene sequence: CDR1 MDHEN, CDR2 SYDVKM. The CDR3 is 11 amino acids. The CDR3: CASSFSSDLCF. The CDR3, as DNA: TGTGCCAGCAGTTTTTCCTCAGACTTGTGCTTC.

This clone was observed once. This rearrangement joins TRBV11-2 to TRBJ2-1, with TRBD1 matching over 9 bases. CDR3 size: 15 residues. V trimming: 5 bases; J trimming: 9 bases; junction bases outside the gene matches: 11. The germline gives CDR1 SGHAT, CDR2 FQNNGV. The chain's CDR3 is CASSPRDRVLSEQFF. CDR3 DNA: TGTGCCAGCAGCCCCCGGGACAGGGTTTTGAGTGAGCAGTTCTTC. Together with reference TRBV11-2 and TRBJ2-1, the CDR3 gives the full variable domain: EAGVAQSPRYKIIEKRQSVAFWCNPISGHATLYWYQQILGQGPKLLIQFQNNGVVDDSQLPKDRFSAERLKGVDSTLKIQPAKLEDSAVYLCASSPRDRVLSEQFFGPGTRLTVL.

CDR3 amino acids: CASSLFFSYRAETNEKLFF. In DNA form, the CDR3 reads TGTGCCAGCAGCTTATTCTTTTCGTACAGGGCGGAAACTAATGAAAAACTGTTTTTT. J is TRBJ1-4 and V is TRBV11-2; D might be TRBD1 (6 bases). Trimming left V 2 bases short and J 1 base short, with 20 bases between. Germline CDR1 is SGHAT and CDR2 is FQNNGV. The CDR3 loop spans 19 amino acids.